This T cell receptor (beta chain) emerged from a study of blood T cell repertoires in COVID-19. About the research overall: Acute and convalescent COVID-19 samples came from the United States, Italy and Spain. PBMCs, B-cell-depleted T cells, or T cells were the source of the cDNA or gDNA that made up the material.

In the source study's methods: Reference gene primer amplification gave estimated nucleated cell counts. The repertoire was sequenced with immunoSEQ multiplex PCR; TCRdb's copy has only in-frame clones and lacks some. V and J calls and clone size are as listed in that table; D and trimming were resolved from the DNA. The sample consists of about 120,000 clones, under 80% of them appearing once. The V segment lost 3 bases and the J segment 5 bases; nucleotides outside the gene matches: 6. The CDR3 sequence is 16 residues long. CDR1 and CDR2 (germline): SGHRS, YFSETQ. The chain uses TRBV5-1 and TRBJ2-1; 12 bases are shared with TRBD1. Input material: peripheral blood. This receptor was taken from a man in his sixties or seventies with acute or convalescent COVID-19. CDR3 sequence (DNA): TGCGCCAGCAGCTCGGGACAGGGGGCGATGAACAATGAGCAGTTCTTC. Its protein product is CASSSGQGAMNNEQFF. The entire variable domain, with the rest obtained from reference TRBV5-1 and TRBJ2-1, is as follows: KAGVTQTPRYLIKTRGQQVTLSCSPISGHRSVSWYQQTPGQGLQFLFEYFSETQRNKGNFPGRFSGRQFSNSRSEMNVSTLELGDSALYLCASSSGQGAMNNEQFFGPGTRLTVL.